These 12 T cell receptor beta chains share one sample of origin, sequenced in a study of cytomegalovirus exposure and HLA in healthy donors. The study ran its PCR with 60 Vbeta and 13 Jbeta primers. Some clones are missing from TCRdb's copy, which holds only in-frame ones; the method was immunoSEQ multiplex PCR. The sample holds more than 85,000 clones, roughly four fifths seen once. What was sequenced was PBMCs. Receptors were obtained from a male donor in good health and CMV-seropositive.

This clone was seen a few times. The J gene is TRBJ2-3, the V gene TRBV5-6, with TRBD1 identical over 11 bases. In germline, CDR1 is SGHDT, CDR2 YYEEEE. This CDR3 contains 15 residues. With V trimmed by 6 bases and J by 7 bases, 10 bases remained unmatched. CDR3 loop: CASTRGGQGVNTQYF. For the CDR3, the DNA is TGTGCCAGCACCCGGGGGGGACAGGGGGTAAATACGCAGTATTTT.

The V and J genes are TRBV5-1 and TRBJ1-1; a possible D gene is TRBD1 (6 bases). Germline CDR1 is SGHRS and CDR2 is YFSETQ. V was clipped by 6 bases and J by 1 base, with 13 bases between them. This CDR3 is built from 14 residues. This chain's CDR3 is CASTRTASNTEAFF. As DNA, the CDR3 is TGCGCCAGCACCCGGACAGCGTCGAACACTGAAGCTTTCTTT.

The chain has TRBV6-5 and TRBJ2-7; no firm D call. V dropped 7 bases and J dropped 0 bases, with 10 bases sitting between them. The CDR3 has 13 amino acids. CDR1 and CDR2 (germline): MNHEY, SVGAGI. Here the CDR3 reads CASTSLFSYEQYF. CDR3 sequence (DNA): TGTGCCAGCACAAGTCTATTCTCCTACGAGCAGTACTTC.

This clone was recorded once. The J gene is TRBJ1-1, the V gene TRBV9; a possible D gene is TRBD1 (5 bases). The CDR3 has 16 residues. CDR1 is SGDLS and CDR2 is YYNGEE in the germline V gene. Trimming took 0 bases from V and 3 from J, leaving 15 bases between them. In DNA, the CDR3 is TGTGCCAGCAGCGTAGGGTCTGGGGGGACGGACACTGAAGCTTTCTTT. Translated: CASSVGSGGTDTEAFF. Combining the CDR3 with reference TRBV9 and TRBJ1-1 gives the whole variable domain DSGVTQTPKHLITATGQRVTLRCSPRSGDLSVYWYQQSLDQGLQFLIQYYNGEERAKGNILERFSAQQFPDLHSELNLSSLELGDSALYFCASSVGSGGTDTEAFFGQGTRLTVV.

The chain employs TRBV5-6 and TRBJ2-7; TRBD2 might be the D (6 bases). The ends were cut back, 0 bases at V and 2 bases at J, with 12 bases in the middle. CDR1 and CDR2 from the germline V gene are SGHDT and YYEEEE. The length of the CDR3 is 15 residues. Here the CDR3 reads CASSLAPRGAYEQYF. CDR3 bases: TGTGCCAGCAGCTTGGCCCCGCGGGGAGCCTACGAGCAGTACTTC.

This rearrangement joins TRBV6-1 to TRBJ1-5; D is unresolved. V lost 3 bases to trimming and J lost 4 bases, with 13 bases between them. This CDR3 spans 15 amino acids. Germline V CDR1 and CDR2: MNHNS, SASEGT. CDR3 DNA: TGTGCCAGCAGTGAGGCCCCCCCGGGAAATCAGCCCCAGCATTTT. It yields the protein CASSEAPPGNQPQHF.

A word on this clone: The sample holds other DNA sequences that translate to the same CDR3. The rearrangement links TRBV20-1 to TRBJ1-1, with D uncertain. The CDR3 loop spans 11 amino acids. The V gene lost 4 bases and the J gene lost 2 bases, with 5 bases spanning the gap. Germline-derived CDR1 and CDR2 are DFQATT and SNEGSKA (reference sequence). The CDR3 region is CSANRNTEAFF. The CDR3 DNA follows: TGCAGTGCTAACAGAAACACTGAAGCTTTCTTT.

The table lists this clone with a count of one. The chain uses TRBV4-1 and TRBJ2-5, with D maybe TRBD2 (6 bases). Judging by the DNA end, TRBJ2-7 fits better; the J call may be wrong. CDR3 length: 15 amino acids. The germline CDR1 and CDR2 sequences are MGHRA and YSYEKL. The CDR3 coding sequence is TGCGCCAGCAGCCCCCCCGGGGGAGCTATGTACGAGCAGTACTTC. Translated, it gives CASSPPGGAMYEQYF.

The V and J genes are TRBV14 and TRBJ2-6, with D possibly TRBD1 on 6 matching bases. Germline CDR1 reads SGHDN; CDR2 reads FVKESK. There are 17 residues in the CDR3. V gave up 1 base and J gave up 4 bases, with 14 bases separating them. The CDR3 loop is CASSQVVQGSGANVLTF. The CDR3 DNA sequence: TGTGCCAGCAGCCAAGTGGTTCAGGGGTCCGGGGCCAACGTCCTGACTTTC.

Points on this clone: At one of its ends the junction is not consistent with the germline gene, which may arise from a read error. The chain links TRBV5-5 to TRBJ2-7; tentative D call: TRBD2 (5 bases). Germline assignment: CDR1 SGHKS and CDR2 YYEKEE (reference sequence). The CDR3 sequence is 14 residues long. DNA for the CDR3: TGTGCCAGCAGCTTGGTGCGGGCCGGGCAGGAAGTGATTTTC. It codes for CASSLVRAGQEVIF.

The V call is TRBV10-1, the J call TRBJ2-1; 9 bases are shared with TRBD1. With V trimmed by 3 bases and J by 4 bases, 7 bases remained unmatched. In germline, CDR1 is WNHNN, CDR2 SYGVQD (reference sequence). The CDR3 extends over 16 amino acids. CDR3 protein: CASSEMGQGKYNEQFF. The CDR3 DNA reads TGCGCCAGCAGTGAAATGGGACAGGGAAAATACAATGAGCAGTTCTTC.

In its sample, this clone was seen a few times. The chain's CDR3 is CASTSALRRGTQYF. In DNA, the CDR3 is TGTGCCAGCACCTCAGCCCTTAGAAGGGGGACCCAGTACTTC. The rearrangement links TRBV5-4 to TRBJ2-5; possible D gene TRBD1, 5 bases. Germline CDR1 SGHNT, CDR2 YYREEE (reference sequence). The CDR3 spans 14 residues. Trimming pared 6 bases from V and 7 bases from J, leaving 19 bases between.